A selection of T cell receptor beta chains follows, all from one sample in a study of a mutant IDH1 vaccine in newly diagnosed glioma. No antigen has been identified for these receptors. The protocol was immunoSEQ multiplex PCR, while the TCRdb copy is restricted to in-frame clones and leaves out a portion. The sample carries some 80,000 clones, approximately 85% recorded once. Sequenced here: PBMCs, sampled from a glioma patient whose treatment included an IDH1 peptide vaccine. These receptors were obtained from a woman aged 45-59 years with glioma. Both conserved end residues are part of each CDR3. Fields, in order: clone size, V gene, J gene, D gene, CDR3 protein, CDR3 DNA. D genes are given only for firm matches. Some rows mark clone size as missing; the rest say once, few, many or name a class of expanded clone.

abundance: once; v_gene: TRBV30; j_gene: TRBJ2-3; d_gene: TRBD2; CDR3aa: CAWSVRRERSADTQYF; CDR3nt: TGTGCCTGGAGTGTCCGGCGGGAGAGGAGCGCAGATACGCAGTATTTT
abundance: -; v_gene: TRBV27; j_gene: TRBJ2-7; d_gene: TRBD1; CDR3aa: CASSLGTGGGEQYF; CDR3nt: TGTGCCAGCAGTTTAGGGACAGGGGGTGGCGAGCAGTACTTC
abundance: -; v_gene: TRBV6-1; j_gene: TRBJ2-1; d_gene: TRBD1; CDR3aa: CASIAGGYNEQFF; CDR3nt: TGTGCCAGCATTGCAGGGGGTTACAATGAGCAGTTCTTC
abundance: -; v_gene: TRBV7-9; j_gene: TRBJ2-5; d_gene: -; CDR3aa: CASSLVRATKDKQYF; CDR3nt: TGTGCCAGCAGCTTAGTCAGGGCTACGAAAGACAAGCAGTACTTC
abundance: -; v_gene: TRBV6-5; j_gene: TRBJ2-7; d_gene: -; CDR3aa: CASSYSRPSTYEQYF; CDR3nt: TGTGCCAGCAGTTACAGCAGGCCGAGTACCTACGAGCAGTACTTC
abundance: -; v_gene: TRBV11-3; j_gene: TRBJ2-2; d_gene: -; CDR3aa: CASSFHPASENDTGELFF; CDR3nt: TGTGCCAGCAGCTTCCACCCGGCTAGCGAGAATGACACCGGGGAGCTGTTTTTT
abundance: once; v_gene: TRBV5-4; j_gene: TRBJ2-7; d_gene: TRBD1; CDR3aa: CASSLAGTALYEQYF; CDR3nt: TGTGCCAGCAGCTTGGCCGGGACAGCCCTCTACGAGCAGTACTTC
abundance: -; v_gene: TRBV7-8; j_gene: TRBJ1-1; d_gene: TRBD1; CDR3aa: CASSPTGVTEAFF; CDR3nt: TGTGCCAGCAGCCCGACAGGGGTCACTGAAGCTTTCTTT
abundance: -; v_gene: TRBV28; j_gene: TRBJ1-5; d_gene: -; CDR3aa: CASSFSEGRGGNQPQHF; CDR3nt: TGTGCCAGCAGTTTCTCTGAAGGGCGAGGTGGCAATCAGCCCCAGCATTTT
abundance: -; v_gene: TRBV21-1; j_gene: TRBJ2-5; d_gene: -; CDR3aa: CQGKETQYF; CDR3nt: TGTCAGGGGAAAGAGACCCAGTACTTC
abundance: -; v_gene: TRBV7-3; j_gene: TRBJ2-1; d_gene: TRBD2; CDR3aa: CASSPESGTSGKSIEQFF; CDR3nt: TGTGCCAGCAGCCCCGAATCCGGGACTAGCGGGAAGTCAATTGAGCAGTTCTTC
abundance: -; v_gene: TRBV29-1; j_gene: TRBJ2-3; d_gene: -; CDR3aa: CSVEEGGQGQDTQYF; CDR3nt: TGCAGCGTTGAAGAAGGGGGGCAGGGGCAAGATACGCAGTATTTT
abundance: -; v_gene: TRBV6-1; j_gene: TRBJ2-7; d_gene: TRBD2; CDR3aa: CASSRRSGGENEQYF; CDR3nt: TGTGCCAGCAGTCGGAGGTCCGGGGGGGAGAACGAGCAGTACTTC
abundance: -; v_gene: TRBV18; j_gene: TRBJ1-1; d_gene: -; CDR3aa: CASSPRSKTNTEAFF; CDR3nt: TGTGCCAGCTCACCGCGAAGTAAAACGAACACTGAAGCTTTCTTT
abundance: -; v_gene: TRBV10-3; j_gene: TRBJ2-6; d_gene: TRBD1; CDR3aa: CAISATGGSGANVLTF; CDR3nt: TGTGCCATCAGTGCGACAGGGGGCTCTGGGGCCAACGTCCTGACTTTC
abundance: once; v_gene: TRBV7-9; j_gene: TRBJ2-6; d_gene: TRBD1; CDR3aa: CASSYWTGGGSGANVLTF; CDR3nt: TGTGCCAGCAGCTACTGGACAGGAGGCGGCTCGGGGGCCAACGTCCTGACTTTC
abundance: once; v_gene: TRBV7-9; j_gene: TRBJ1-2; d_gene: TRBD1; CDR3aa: CASSSGTGGSEGYTF; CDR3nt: TGTGCCAGCAGCTCCGGGACAGGGGGGTCAGAAGGCTACACCTTC
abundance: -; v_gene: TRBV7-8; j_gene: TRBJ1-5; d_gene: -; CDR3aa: CASSFDSNQPQHF; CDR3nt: TGTGCCAGCAGCTTCGATAGCAATCAGCCCCAGCATTTT
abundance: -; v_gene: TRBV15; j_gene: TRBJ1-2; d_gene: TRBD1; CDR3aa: CATSRVQGDGYTF; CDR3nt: TGTGCCACCAGCAGGGTCCAGGGGGATGGCTACACCTTC
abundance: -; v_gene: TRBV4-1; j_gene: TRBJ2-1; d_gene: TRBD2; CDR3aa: CASSQDPAGEDNEQFF; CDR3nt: TGCGCCAGCAGCCAAGATCCAGCGGGAGAGGACAATGAGCAGTTCTTC
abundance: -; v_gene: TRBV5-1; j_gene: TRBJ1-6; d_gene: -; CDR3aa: CASSLDGPHNSPLHF; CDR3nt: TGCGCCAGCAGCTTGGACGGACCCCATAATTCACCCCTCCACTTT
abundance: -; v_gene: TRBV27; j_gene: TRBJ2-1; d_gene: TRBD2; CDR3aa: CASSLSWTRGTYNEQFF; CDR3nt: TGTGCCAGCAGTTTATCGTGGACTAGGGGAACCTACAATGAGCAGTTCTTC
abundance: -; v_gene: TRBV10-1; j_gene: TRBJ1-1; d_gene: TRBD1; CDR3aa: CASSGQGSNTEAFF; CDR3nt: TGCGCCAGCAGTGGACAGGGATCGAACACTGAAGCTTTCTTT
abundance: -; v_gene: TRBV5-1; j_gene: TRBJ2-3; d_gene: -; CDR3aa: CASSLGTIASTDTQYF; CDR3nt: TGCGCCAGCAGCTTAGGGACAATTGCTAGCACAGATACGCAGTATTTT
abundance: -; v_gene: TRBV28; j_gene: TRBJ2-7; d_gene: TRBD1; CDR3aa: CASSLGQEYYEQYF; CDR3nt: TGTGCCAGCAGCCTTGGACAGGAGTACTACGAGCAGTACTTC
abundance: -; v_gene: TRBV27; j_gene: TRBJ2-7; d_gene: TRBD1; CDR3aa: CASSPRQGALYEQYF; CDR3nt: TGTGCCAGCAGTCCACGACAGGGGGCTCTGTACGAGCAGTACTTC
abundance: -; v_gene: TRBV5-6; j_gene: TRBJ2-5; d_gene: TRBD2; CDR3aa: CASSLGAGVVDQYF; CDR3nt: TGTGCCAGCAGCTTGGGAGCGGGAGTGGTGGACCAGTACTTC
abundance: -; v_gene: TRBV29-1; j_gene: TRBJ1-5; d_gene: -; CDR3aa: CSVEDNQGGQPQHF; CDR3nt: TGCAGCGTTGAAGACAACCAGGGTGGACAGCCCCAGCATTTT
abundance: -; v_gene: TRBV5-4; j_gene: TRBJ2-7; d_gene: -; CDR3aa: CASSSGLGYEQYF; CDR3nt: TGTGCCAGCAGCTCCGGGCTGGGGTACGAGCAGTACTTC
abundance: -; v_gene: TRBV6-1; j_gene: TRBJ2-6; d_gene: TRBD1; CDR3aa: CASSEWGQGLGSGANVLTF; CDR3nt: TGTGCCAGCAGTGAATGGGGACAGGGGTTGGGTTCTGGGGCCAACGTCCTGACTTTC
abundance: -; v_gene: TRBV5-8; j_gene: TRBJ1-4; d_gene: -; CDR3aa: CASSLSATGRTKVEKLFF; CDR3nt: TGTGCCAGCAGCTTGTCCGCGACCGGGCGGACCAAAGTTGAAAAACTGTTTTTT
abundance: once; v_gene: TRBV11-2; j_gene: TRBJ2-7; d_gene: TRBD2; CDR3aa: CASSLRAGGPTEQYF; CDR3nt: TGTGCCAGCAGCTTACGAGCGGGAGGGCCTACGGAGCAGTACTTC
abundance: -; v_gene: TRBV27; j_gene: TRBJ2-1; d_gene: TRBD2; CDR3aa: CASTPGTSGSNEQFF; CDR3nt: TGTGCCAGCACCCCAGGGACTAGCGGGAGTAATGAGCAGTTCTTC
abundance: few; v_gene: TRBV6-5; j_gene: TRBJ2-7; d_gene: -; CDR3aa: CASSEFGPGYEQYF; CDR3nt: TGTGCCAGCAGTGAATTTGGTCCAGGGTACGAGCAGTACTTC
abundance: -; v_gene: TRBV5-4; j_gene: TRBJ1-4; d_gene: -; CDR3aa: CASSLGGYDEKLFF; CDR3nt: TGTGCCAGCAGCTTGGGGGGGTACGATGAAAAACTGTTTTTT
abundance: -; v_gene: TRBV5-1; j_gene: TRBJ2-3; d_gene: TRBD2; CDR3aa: CASSLEASGSGVDTQYF; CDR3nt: TGCGCCAGCAGCTTGGAGGCTAGCGGGAGTGGAGTCGATACGCAGTATTTT
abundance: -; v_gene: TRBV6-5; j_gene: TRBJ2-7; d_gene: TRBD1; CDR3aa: CASSLDRGEQYF; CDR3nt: TGTGCCAGCAGCTTGGACAGGGGCGAGCAGTACTTC
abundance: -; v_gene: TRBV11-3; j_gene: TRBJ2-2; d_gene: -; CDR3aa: CASSLGGSRNTGELFF; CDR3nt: TGTGCCAGCAGCTTAGGTGGCAGCCGGAACACCGGGGAGCTGTTTTTT
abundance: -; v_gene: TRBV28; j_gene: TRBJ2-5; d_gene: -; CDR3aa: CASSLIGGELQETQYF; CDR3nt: TGTGCCAGCAGCCTCATCGGAGGGGAACTCCAAGAGACCCAGTACTTC
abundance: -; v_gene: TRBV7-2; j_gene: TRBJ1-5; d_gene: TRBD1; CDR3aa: CASSPRQGIAQPQHF; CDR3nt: TGTGCCAGCAGCCCGAGACAGGGGATAGCTCAGCCCCAGCATTTT
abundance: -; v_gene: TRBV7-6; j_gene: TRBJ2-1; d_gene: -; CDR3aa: CASSLRGSYNEQFF; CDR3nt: TGTGCCAGCAGCTTACGGGGGTCCTACAATGAGCAGTTCTTC
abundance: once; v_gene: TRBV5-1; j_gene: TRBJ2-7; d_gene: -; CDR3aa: CASSKDHYEQYF; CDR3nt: TGCGCCAGCAGCAAAGATCATTACGAGCAGTACTTC
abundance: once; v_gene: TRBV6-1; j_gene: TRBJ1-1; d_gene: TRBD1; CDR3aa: CASSEALTGHTEAFF; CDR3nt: TGTGCCAGCAGTGAAGCCCTGACAGGGCACACTGAAGCTTTCTTT
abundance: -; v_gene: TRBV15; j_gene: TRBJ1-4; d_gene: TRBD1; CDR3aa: CATSFPQGESEKLFF; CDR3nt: TGTGCCACCAGCTTCCCACAGGGGGAAAGTGAAAAACTGTTTTTT
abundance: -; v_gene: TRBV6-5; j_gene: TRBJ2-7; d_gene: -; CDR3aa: CASSYSTAGYEQYF; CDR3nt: TGTGCCAGCAGTTACTCGACGGCAGGCTACGAGCAGTACTTC
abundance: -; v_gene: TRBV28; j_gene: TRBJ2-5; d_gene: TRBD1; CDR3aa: CASSSLLQGTETQYF; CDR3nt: TGTGCCAGCAGTTCGTTACTACAGGGGACAGAGACCCAGTACTTC
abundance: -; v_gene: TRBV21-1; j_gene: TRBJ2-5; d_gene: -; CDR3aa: CASSKGGETQYF; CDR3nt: TGTGCCAGCAGCAAAGGTGGGGAGACCCAGTACTTC